What follows are 4 T cell receptor beta chains derived from one specimen sequenced in a study of blood T cells in healthy people across ages. Alongside a J-beta primer mix, a sample-barcoded 5' primer served in a second PCR lasting about 7 to 12 cycles. Using its own MiXCR run on the 5' RACE reads, TCRdb lists one record per CDR3 protein. The sample carries 730,000 or so distinct CDR3 sequences, roughly 41% recorded once. Sequencing used blood. The receptor source for this set is a woman aged 55 to 70 in good health.

The sample holds a few counts of this clonotype. The chain joins TRBV7-8 to TRBJ1-4; possibly TRBD1 for D (5 bases). Between the trimmed V and J ends, which lost 1 base and 8 bases, there was a span of 17 bases. CDR1 and CDR2 (germline): SGHVS, FQNEAQ. This CDR3 has 16 residues. The CDR3, as DNA: TGTGCCAGCAGCTTAGTCCAGGGCCTTAAGGGCGAAAAACTGTTTTTT. This encodes CASSLVQGLKGEKLFF.

V and J are TRBV20-1 and TRBJ2-2, with TRBD2 matching over 7 bases. The J segment lost 0 bases and the V segment lost 0 bases, leaving 13 bases of the junction unmatched. Germline V gene sequence: CDR1 DFQATT, CDR2 SNEGSKA (reference sequence). The CDR3 runs to 19 residues. The CDR3 DNA sequence: TGCAGTGCTAGAGACCGACTAGCCAAGGGCCGCGCGAACACCGGGGAGCTGTTTTTT. Translating gives CSARDRLAKGRANTGELFF.

Concerning this clonotype: This may come from a read error, since a much larger clone is one base off. V gene TRBV6-2 or TRBV6-3 combines with J gene TRBJ2-4; D possibly corresponds to TRBD2 (5 bases). In germline, CDR1 is MNHEY, CDR2 SVGEGT. This CDR3 contains 16 residues. V lost 2 bases and J lost 0, with 11 bases in between. The CDR3 sequence is CASSYGVATAKNIQYF. CDR3 sequence (DNA): TGTGCCAGCAGTTACGGGGTAGCGACAGCCAAAAACATTCAGTACTTC.

Many counts were recorded for this clonotype. The J gene is TRBJ2-7, the V gene TRBV7-9; D is uncertain. The CDR3 loop spans 14 amino acids. V was cut by 5 bases and J by 0 bases, with 11 bases left in between. Germline V lookup: CDR1 SEHNR, CDR2 FQNEAQ (reference sequence). The CDR3 loop is CASSTETASYEQYF. The CDR3 DNA follows: TGTGCCAGCAGCACTGAAACGGCCTCCTACGAGCAGTACTTC.